A single T cell receptor beta chain is shown here with its context. What it recognizes is unknown. The source of the sample is a study of T-cell memory formation after mild COVID-19. Study background: The two donors had largely donor-specific TCR clusters.

Per the germline V gene, CDR1 is LGHNA and CDR2 is YSLEER. The CDR3 contains 15 residues. V gave up 3 bases and J gave up 3 bases, with 14 bases separating them. TCRdb fed the 5' RACE reads into MiXCR, producing one record per CDR3 protein. The table has hundreds of thousands of distinct CDR3 sequences, about a fifth seen once; the top ten hold approximately 13%. Study-wide results and caveats: Contracting CD4+ clones sat mainly in CM and EM; CD8+ in EMRA. Clones from the second wave (peaking day 37) had unconfirmed SARS-CoV-2 specificity.

This sequence joins TRBV4-3 and TRBJ1-1, with D hard to call. Material for sequencing was PBMCs or a T cell subset sorted from them (not recorded which). This sequence was found in an adult woman who had mild COVID-19 (a few samples of this study predate the infection). Cell type and time point are not known. The CDR3 DNA is TGCGCCAGCAGCCACTCCCTCCCGATCGACACTGAAGCTTTCTTT. It codes for CASSHSLPIDTEAFF.